Reported below is one TCR beta chain. Per germline, CDR1 LGHNA and CDR2 YSLEER. V was clipped by 0 bases and J by 0 bases, with 15 bases between them. The CDR3 sequence is 19 residues long. The authors' processing: Counts of nucleated cells, estimated from reference gene primer amplification, were obtained. Measured with immunoSEQ multiplex PCR; TCRdb has only the in-frame clones, and not every one. From that table come the V and J calls and clone size; the DNA was used to work out D and trimming. The sample holds hundreds of thousands of clones, over 75% seen once. This specimen belongs to a study of blood T cell repertoires in COVID-19. Study at large: From the United States, Italy and Spain came samples of acute and convalescent COVID-19. Sources were T cells, B-cell-depleted T cells, or PBMCs; the material itself was cDNA or gDNA.

The sample consisted of peripheral blood. V and J are TRBV4-3 and TRBJ1-6; a possible D gene is TRBD1 (5 bases). This TCR was sampled from a woman aged 40 to 50 who had recovered from COVID-19. CDR3 sequence (DNA): TGCGCCAGCAGCCAAGAGCCCATCAGGGTGAGCTCCTATAATTCACCCCTCCACTTT. Encoded protein: CASSQEPIRVSSYNSPLHF.